These 26 T cell receptor beta chains came from one sample sequenced in a study of post-analysis software for immune sequencing data. Whole-study results and caveats: About five TRBV segments, including TRBV5-6, TRBV5-1 and TRBV20-1, were more frequent in patients than controls.

Antigen specificity for these receptors is unknown. Unique-molecular-identifier-tagged TCR beta cDNA libraries were used. TCRdb passed the PCR reads through MiXCR, listing each CDR3 protein once. The table shows 600,000 to 700,000 distinct CDR3 sequences, with 59% occurring only once. The sequencing input was blood. These receptors originate from a girl aged 2-10 years with multiple sclerosis.

The chain couples TRBV15 to TRBJ2-1, with 11 bases identical to TRBD2. Germline assignment: CDR1 LNHNV and CDR2 YYDKDF (reference sequence). The CDR3 has 18 amino acids. Unmatched junction bases numbered 11, after V lost 0 bases and J lost 7 bases. Here the CDR3 reads CATSRDPGVAGGENEQFF. Here the CDR3 DNA reads TGTGCCACCAGCAGAGACCCGGGGGTAGCGGGAGGGGAAAATGAGCAGTTCTTC.

CDR3 region: CASSYNRGRMNTEAFF. In DNA form, the CDR3 reads TGTGCCAGCAGCTATAACAGGGGGCGGATGAACACTGAAGCTTTCTTT. V gene TRBV28 combines with J gene TRBJ1-1; 9 positions agree with TRBD1. Germline-derived CDR1 and CDR2 are MDHEN and SYDVKM. CDR3 length equals 16 residues. The J segment lost 0 bases and the V segment lost 6 bases, leaving 8 bases of the junction unmatched.

This chain links TRBV20-1 with TRBJ2-1, with D perhaps matching TRBD1 or TRBD2 (5 bases each). Germline V lookup: CDR1 DFQATT, CDR2 SNEGSKA (reference sequence). V lost 3 bases and J 6 bases, leaving 15 bases between the germline ends. This CDR3 comprises 14 residues. This CDR3 is CSASSRQRGNEQFF. Here the CDR3 DNA reads TGCAGTGCTAGTTCCAGACAGAGGGGCAATGAGCAGTTCTTC.

The chain is built from TRBV6-5 and TRBJ2-5; 10 bases map to TRBD1. Per germline, CDR1 MNHEY and CDR2 SVGAGI. V gave up 3 bases and J gave up 5 bases; unmatched junction bases: 6. The CDR3 contains 15 residues. The CDR3 reads CASSYGDRGRETQYF. In nucleotides, the CDR3 is TGTGCCAGCAGTTATGGGGACAGGGGTAGGGAGACCCAGTACTTC.

This chain joins TRBV12-3 or TRBV12-4 and TRBJ1-1, with 7 bases lining up with TRBD1. V shed 11 bases, J shed 0 bases, and the junction held 15 bases outside the gene matches. The CDR3 loop spans 16 amino acids. CDR3 loop: CAAAGQGGSMNTEAFF. In DNA, the CDR3 is TGTGCCGCGGCGGGTCAGGGGGGGTCGATGAACACTGAAGCTTTCTTT.

The V gene is TRBV6-6, the J gene TRBJ2-7, with D uncertain. The CDR3 is 13 amino acids. V gave up 4 bases and J gave up 1 base, with 8 bases separating them. Per the germline V gene, CDR1 is MNHNY and CDR2 is SVGAGI (reference sequence). The CDR3 spells CASSFTDSYEQYF. In DNA form, the CDR3 reads TGTGCCAGCAGTTTCACAGATTCCTACGAGCAGTACTTC.

The genes are TRBV29-1 and TRBJ1-1; 8 bases are a match to TRBD1. This CDR3 contains 13 residues. CDR1 and CDR2 (germline): SQVTM, ANQGSEA. The V gene end was trimmed by 7 bases and the J gene end by 0 bases; junction bases not matched to a gene: 4. This chain's CDR3 is CSAPGQVNTEAFF. Written as DNA, the CDR3 is TGCAGCGCCCCGGGACAGGTGAACACTGAAGCTTTCTTT. Variable domain in full (rest from reference TRBV29-1 and TRBJ1-1): SAVISQKPSRDICQRGTSLTIQCQVDSQVTMMFWYRQQPGQSLTLIATANQGSEATYESGFVIDKFPISRPNLTFSTLTVSNMSPEDSSIYLCSAPGQVNTEAFFGQGTRLTVV.

This clonotype showed up just a few times. The chain couples TRBV9 to TRBJ1-1; no reliable D call. Trimming took off 3 bases at V and 5 bases at J, with 8 bases between the two ends. Germline-derived CDR1 and CDR2 are SGDLS and YYNGEE. The CDR3 sequence is 12 residues long. The CDR3 sequence is CASSASGTEAFF. CDR3 in DNA: TGTGCCAGCAGCGCCTCGGGGACTGAAGCTTTCTTT.

The count of this clonotype is one. The chain combines TRBV6-1 with TRBJ2-3; a possible D gene is TRBD2 (6 bases). CDR3 size: 16 residues. Germline V lookup: CDR1 MNHNS, CDR2 SASEGT. Trimming left V 5 bases short and J 0 bases short, with 15 bases between. CDR3 in DNA: TGTGCCAGCAGTTTTTCTAGCGCGGATAGCACAGATACGCAGTATTTT. Protein product: CASSFSSADSTDTQYF.

The DNA for the CDR3 is TGTGCCAGCAGTCCTACGCCGGGACAACGCACAGATACGCAGTATTTT. Protein sequence: CASSPTPGQRTDTQYF. The chain combines TRBV6-6 with TRBJ2-3; a weak D match, TRBD1 (6 bases). V gave up 5 bases and J gave up 1 base, with 16 bases separating them. CDR3 length: 16 residues. CDR1 and CDR2 (germline): MNHNY, SVGAGI (reference sequence).

V usage is TRBV20-1 and J usage is TRBJ2-3; D may be TRBD2 (6 bases). Trimming pared 3 bases from V and 2 bases from J, leaving 12 bases between. Germline V gene sequence: CDR1 DFQATT, CDR2 SNEGSKA (reference sequence). The CDR3 covers 14 residues. CDR3 coding DNA: TGCAGTGCTAGGGGCGGGGCTCACACAGATACGCAGTATTTT. Translated, it gives CSARGGAHTDTQYF.

In the case of this clonotype: Sequence at one end of the junction differs from germline and may be a read error. The chain couples TRBV18 to TRBJ1-2, with TRBD1 matching 10 bases. The CDR3 extends over 15 amino acids. Germline V gives CDR1 KGHSH, CDR2 LQKENI. The CDR3 DNA is TGTGCCGGCTCAGAGTACGGGACAGGGGTATATGGCTACACCTTC. As protein: CAGSEYGTGVYGYTF.

The V call is TRBV7-2, the J call TRBJ1-2; weak D call: TRBD1 (6 bases). This CDR3 is 16 amino acids long. Trimming removed 3 bases from V and 4 bases from J, with 18 bases in between. CDR1 and CDR2 from the germline V gene are SGHTA and FQGNSA. CDR3 DNA sequence: TGTGCCAGCAGCTTGGGCAGGGGACTGGGCTCCTATGGCTACACCTTC. Translation: CASSLGRGLGSYGYTF.

This clonotype came up many times. One end of the junction fails to match germline, which may point to a read error. J is TRBJ2-3 and V is TRBV12-3 or TRBV12-4, with TRBD1 matching over 8 bases. The CDR3 loop spans 14 amino acids. The chain's CDR3 is CASSLAGGADTQYF. The CDR3 bases are TGTGCCAGCAGCTTAGCAGGGGGCGCAGATACGCAGTATTTT.

This clonotype was counted a few times. An end of the junction does not agree with germline; a read error may underlie this. The rearrangement links TRBV7-3 to TRBJ2-1; 7 positions match TRBD1. Germline lookup yields CDR1 SGHTA and CDR2 FQGTGA. The CDR3 runs 20 residues. CDR3 coding DNA: TGTGCCAGCAGCCTAACCCCACTTACGACAGGGTTTAGCACTTACAATGAGCAGTTCTTC. Amino acids: CASSLTPLTTGFSTYNEQFF.

The chain combines TRBV10-2 with TRBJ1-1; D gene uncertain. Germline lookup yields CDR1 WSHSY and CDR2 SAAADI. The CDR3 spans 15 residues. V was trimmed by 3 bases and J by 1 base, leaving 12 bases between them. Written as DNA, the CDR3 is TGCGCCAGCAGTGAAACCGGCCCAGGGAACACTGAAGCTTTCTTT. It is translated as CASSETGPGNTEAFF.

This sequence joins TRBV5-1 and TRBJ2-5; D might be TRBD2 (5 bases). The germline V and J ends were trimmed by 4 bases and 5 bases, with 15 bases remaining between them. CDR1 SGHRS and CDR2 YFSETQ come from the germline V gene. The CDR3 length is 14 residues. The CDR3 loop is CASSPEGFAETQYF. CDR3 DNA: TGCGCCAGCAGCCCAGAGGGCTTTGCGGAGACCCAGTACTTC.

This rearrangement joins TRBV27 to TRBJ2-3, with TRBD1 matching over 10 bases. CDR1 is MNHEY and CDR2 is SMNVEV in the germline V gene (reference sequence). V lost 6 bases to trimming and J lost 6 bases; unmatched junction nucleotides: 12. This CDR3 is built from 16 residues. CDR3 amino acids: CASRPSTGGLRDTQYF. CDR3 DNA sequence: TGTGCCAGCAGACCATCGACAGGGGGCTTGAGGGATACGCAGTATTTT.

This clonotype was observed a few times. This chain joins TRBV12-3 or TRBV12-4 and TRBJ1-6, with unresolved D. The CDR3 is 12 amino acids. The ends were cut back, 3 bases at V and 8 bases at J, with 5 bases in the middle. CDR3 amino acids: CASSLEDSPLHF. CDR3 sequence (DNA): TGTGCCAGCAGTTTGGAAGATTCACCCCTCCACTTT.

This chain links TRBV29-1 with TRBJ2-1; a possible D gene is TRBD2 (6 bases). Trimming removed 3 bases from V and 10 bases from J, with 16 bases in between. This CDR3 has 13 amino acids. Germline V gene sequence: CDR1 SQVTM, CDR2 ANQGSEA. The CDR3 DNA is TGCAGCGTTGAGTCTAGCGCCGAAGGGGAGCAGTTCTTC. Protein: CSVESSAEGEQFF.

The J gene is TRBJ2-5, the V gene TRBV5-6, with 9 bases lining up with TRBD2. Germline values: CDR1 SGHDT, CDR2 YYEEEE. The ends lost 2 bases at V and 5 bases at J; junction bases unmatched: 7. The length of the CDR3 is 15 residues. In DNA, the CDR3 is TGTGCCAGCAGCTTCGGGACTAGCCTACTCGAGACCCAGTACTTC. It translates to CASSFGTSLLETQYF.

V gene TRBV12-5 combines with J gene TRBJ2-1; no clear D gene. The germline V gene has CDR1 LGHNT and CDR2 FRNRAP. The CDR3 length is 12 residues. V was cut by 1 base and J by 2 bases, with 0 bases left in between. CDR3 amino acids: CASGLAYNEQFF. In nucleotides, the CDR3 is TGTGCTAGTGGTTTGGCCTACAATGAGCAGTTCTTC.

For the CDR3, the DNA is TGCGCCAGCAGCTTAATTCAGGACGAGCAGTACTTC. Translating gives CASSLIQDEQYF. The chain joins TRBV5-1 to TRBJ2-5; D gene ambiguous. The J call could be wrong; TRBJ2-7 is a better fit for the DNA end. The CDR3 is made up of 12 amino acids. Germline V lookup: CDR1 SGHRS, CDR2 YFSETQ.

The CDR3 reads CASSFLGAVFNGYTF. CDR3 nucleotide sequence: TGTGCCAGCAGCTTTTTGGGAGCCGTCTTCAATGGCTACACCTTC. The V gene is TRBV7-2, the J gene TRBJ1-2; no clear D gene. The V end lost 3 bases, the J end lost 6 bases, and 17 bases lay between the germline ends. Germline assignment: CDR1 SGHTA and CDR2 FQGNSA. The length of the CDR3 is 15 residues.

The rearrangement uses TRBV20-1 and TRBJ2-1; maybe TRBD1 (5 bases). Germline assignment: CDR1 DFQATT and CDR2 SNEGSKA (reference sequence). There are 15 residues in the CDR3. Trimming left V 0 bases short and J 0 bases short, with 9 bases between. The CDR3: CSARDGTGSYNEQFF. CDR3 DNA: TGCAGTGCTAGAGATGGAACAGGCTCCTACAATGAGCAGTTCTTC.

CDR3 coding DNA: TGTGCCAGCAGCCAAGTCCCCACCCCAGATACGCAGTATTTT. As protein: CASSQVPTPDTQYF. The chain links TRBV3-1 to TRBJ2-3, with D unclear. CDR3 length: 14 amino acids. CDR1 is LGHDT and CDR2 is YNNKEL in the germline V gene (reference sequence). Trimming took off 1 base at V and 4 bases at J, with 9 bases between the two ends.